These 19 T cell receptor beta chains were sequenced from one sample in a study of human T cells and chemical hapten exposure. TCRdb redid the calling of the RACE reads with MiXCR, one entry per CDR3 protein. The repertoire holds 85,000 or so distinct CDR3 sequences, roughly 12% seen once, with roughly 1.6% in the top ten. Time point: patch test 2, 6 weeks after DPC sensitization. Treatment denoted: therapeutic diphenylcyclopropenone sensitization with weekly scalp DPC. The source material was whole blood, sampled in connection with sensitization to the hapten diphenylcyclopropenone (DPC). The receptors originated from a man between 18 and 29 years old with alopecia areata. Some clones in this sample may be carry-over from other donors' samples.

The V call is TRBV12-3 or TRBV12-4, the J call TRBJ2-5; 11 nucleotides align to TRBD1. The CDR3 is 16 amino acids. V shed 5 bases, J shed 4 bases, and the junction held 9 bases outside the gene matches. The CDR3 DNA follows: TGTGCCAGCAGTCCAAAGGGACAGGGGGTAGCAGAGACCCAGTACTTC. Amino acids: CASSPKGQGVAETQYF.

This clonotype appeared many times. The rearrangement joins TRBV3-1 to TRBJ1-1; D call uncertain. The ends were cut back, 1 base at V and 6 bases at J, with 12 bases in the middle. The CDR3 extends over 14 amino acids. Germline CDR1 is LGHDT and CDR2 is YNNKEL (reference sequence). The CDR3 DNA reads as TGTGCCAGCAGCCAAGGTTTTACTGCATCTGAAGCTTTCTTT. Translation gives CASSQGFTASEAFF.

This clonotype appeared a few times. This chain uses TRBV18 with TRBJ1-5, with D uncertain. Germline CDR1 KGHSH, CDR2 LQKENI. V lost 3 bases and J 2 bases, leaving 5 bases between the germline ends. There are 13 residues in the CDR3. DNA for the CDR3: TGTGCCAGCTCACCCTTTGGCAATCAGCCCCAGCATTTT. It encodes CASSPFGNQPQHF.

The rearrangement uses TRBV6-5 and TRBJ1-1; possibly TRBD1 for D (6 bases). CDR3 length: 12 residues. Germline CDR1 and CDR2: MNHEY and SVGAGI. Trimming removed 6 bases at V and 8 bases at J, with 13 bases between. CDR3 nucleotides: TGTGCCAGCAGCCCTGGGACACAAGAAGCTTTCTTT. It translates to CASSPGTQEAFF.

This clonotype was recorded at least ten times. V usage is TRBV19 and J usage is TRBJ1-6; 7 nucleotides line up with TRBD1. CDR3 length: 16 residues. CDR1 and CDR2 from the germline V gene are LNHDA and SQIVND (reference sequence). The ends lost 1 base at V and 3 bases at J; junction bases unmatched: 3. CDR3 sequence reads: CASSIGGTVYNSPLHF. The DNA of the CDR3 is TGTGCCAGTAGTATAGGCGGGACAGTCTATAATTCACCCCTCCACTTT.

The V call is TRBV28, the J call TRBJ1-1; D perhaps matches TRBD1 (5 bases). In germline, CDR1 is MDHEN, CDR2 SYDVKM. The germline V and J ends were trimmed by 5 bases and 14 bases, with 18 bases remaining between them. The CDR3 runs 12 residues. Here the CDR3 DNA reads TGTGCCAGCAGTCAAGGCGGGGACGAAAGATTCTTT. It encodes CASSQGGDERFF. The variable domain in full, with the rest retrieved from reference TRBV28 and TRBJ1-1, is DVKVTQSSRYLVKRTGEKVFLECVQDMDHENMFWYRQDPGLGLRLIYFSYDVKMKEKGDIPEGYSVSREKKERFSLILESASTNQTSMYLCASSQGGDERFFGQGTRLTVV.

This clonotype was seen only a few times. The CDR3 loop is CASSLDPPDTQYF. CDR3 DNA: TGTGCCAGCAGCTTAGATCCTCCAGATACGCAGTATTTT. This chain connects TRBV11-2 to TRBJ2-3; D not certain. The CDR3 is made up of 13 amino acids. Trimming shortened V by 0 bases and J by 4 bases, and 5 bases separated the two germline ends. CDR1 and CDR2 (germline): SGHAT, FQNNGV.

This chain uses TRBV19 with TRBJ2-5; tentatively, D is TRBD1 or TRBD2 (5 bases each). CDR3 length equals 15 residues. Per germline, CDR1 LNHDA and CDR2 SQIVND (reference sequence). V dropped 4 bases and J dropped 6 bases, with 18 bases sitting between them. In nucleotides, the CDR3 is TGTGCCAGTAGTAGAGGGAGTGACAGCCGGAAGACCCAGTACTTC. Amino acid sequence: CASSRGSDSRKTQYF.

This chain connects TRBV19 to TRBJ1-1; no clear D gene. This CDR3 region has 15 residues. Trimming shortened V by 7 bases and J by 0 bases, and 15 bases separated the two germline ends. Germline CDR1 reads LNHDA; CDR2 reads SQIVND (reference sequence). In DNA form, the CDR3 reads TGTGCCAGTAAGAGTGTTGGAGGGATGAACACTGAAGCTTTCTTT. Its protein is CASKSVGGMNTEAFF.

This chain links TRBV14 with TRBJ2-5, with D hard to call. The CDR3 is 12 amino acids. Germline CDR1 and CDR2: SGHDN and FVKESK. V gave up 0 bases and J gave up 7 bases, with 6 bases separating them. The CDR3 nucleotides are TGTGCCAGCAGCCAAGATTCCGGGACCCAGTACTTC. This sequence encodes CASSQDSGTQYF.

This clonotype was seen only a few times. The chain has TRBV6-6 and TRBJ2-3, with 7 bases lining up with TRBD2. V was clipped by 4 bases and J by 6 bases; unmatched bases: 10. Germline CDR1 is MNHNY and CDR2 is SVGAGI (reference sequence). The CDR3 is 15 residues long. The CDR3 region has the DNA TGTGCCAGCAGTTTCCCCCCGCGGGGGAGGGATACGCAGTATTTT. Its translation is CASSFPPRGRDTQYF.

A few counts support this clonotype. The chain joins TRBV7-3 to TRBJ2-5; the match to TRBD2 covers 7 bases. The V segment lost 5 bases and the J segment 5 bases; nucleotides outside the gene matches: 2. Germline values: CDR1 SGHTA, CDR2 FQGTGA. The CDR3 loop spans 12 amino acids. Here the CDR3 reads CASSHGGETQYF. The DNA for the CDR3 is TGTGCCAGCAGCCACGGGGGGGAGACCCAGTACTTC.

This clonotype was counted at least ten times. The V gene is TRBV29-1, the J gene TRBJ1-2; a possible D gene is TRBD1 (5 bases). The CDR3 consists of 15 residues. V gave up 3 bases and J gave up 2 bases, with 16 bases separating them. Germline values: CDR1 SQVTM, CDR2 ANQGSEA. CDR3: CSVDGAQTINYGYTF. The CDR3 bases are TGCAGCGTTGATGGGGCGCAGACTATCAACTATGGCTACACCTTC.

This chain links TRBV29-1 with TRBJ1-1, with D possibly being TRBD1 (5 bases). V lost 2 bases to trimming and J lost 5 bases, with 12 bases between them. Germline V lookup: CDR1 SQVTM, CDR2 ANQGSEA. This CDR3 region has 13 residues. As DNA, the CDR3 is TGCAGCGTTGAAAGGGGCCAAAAGACTGAAGCTTTCTTT. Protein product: CSVERGQKTEAFF.

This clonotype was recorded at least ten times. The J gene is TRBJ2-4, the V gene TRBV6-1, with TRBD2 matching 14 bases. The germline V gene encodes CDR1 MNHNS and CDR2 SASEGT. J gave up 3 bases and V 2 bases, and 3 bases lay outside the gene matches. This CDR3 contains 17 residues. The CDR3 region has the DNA TGTGCCAGCAGTGAACCGGGACTAGCGGGGGACAAAAACATTCAGTACTTC. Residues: CASSEPGLAGDKNIQYF.

Here the CDR3 reads CASSGTSGGPYEQYF. CDR3 coding DNA: TGTGCCAGCAGCGGAACTAGCGGGGGCCCCTACGAGCAGTACTTC. This rearrangement joins TRBV9 to TRBJ2-7, with 11 bases identical to TRBD2. CDR3 length: 15 amino acids. Trimming removed 3 bases from V and 2 bases from J; junction bases left unmatched: 4. Per the germline V gene, CDR1 is SGDLS and CDR2 is YYNGEE.

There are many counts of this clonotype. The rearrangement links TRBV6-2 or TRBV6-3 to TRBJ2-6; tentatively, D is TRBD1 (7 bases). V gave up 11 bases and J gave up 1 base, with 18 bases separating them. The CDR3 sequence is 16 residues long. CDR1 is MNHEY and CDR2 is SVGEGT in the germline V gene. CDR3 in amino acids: CAATQGGLSGANVLTF. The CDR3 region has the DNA TGTGCCGCCACGCAGGGGGGTCTGTCTGGGGCCAACGTCCTGACTTTC.

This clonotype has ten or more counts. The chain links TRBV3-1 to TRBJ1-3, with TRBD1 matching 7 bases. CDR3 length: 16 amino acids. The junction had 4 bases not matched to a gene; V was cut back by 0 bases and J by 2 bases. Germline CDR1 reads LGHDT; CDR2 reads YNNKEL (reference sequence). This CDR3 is CASSQEYDRAGNTIYF. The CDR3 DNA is TGTGCCAGCAGCCAAGAGTATGACAGGGCTGGAAACACCATATATTTT.

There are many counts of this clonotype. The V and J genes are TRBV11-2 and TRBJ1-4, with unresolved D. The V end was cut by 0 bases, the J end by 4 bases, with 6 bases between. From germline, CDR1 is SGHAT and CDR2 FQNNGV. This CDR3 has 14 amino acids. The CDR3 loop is CASSLDYLNEKLFF. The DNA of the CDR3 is TGTGCCAGCAGCTTAGACTACCTTAATGAAAAACTGTTTTTT.